These 21 T cell receptor beta chains were all obtained from the same sample, sequenced in a study of monozygotic twins with inflammatory bowel disease. Reanalyzing the 5' RACE reads, TCRdb keeps one entry per CDR3 protein, without DNA. Its table lists 420,000 or so distinct CDR3 sequences. Sequenced input: blood. The receptor set was obtained from a human donor with ulcerative colitis or Crohn's disease, or a healthy co-twin of an affected twin (not recorded which).

V gene TRBV20-1 combines with J gene TRBJ2-7. The CDR3 is made up of 14 amino acids. CDR1 is DFQATT, CDR2 SNEGSKA, per germline (reference sequence). This CDR3 is CSASPYGVPYEQYF.

The rearrangement joins TRBV5-4 to TRBJ2-1; TCRdb lists TRBD2, though no DNA is available to test this call. Germline lookup yields CDR1 SGHNT and CDR2 YYREEE (reference sequence). The CDR3 consists of 17 residues. The CDR3: CASSKLAGGVTYNEQFF.

V and J are TRBV18 and TRBJ2-5; TCRdb reports TRBD2, a call that lacks DNA to check it against. From germline, CDR1 is KGHSH and CDR2 LQKENI. The CDR3 covers 14 residues. CDR3 sequence reads: CASSSLTSRETQYF.

The J gene is TRBJ1-2, the V gene TRBV5-6; TCRdb lists TRBD1, though no DNA is available to test this call. In germline, CDR1 is SGHDT, CDR2 YYEEEE. The CDR3 length is 13 residues. This CDR3 reads CASSPRRGSGYTF.

The V call is TRBV20-1, the J call TRBJ2-7; the D call of TRBD1 rests on TCRdb alone, since no DNA is present to check it. CDR3 size: 11 residues. Germline V CDR1 and CDR2: DFQATT, SNEGSKA (reference sequence). CDR3 sequence reads: CSASQGNEQYF.

The chain recombines TRBV4-3 with TRBJ2-7. The germline V gene has CDR1 LGHNA and CDR2 YSLEER. The CDR3 has 13 residues. CDR3 protein: CASSQGFGGEQYF.

V usage is TRBV4-2 and J usage is TRBJ2-3; TCRdb outputs TRBD2, but without DNA this stays unchecked. Germline CDR1 LGHNA, CDR2 YNFKEQ. The CDR3 totals 18 residues. CDR3 amino acids: CASSQEIAGTTSTDTQYF.

This chain connects TRBV28 to TRBJ2-1; TCRdb's D call, TRBD2, is unchecked because there is no DNA. The CDR3 extends over 16 amino acids. In germline, CDR1 is MDHEN, CDR2 SYDVKM. CDR3 sequence reads: CASMTRGSGRLDEQFF.

This chain uses TRBV12-5 with TRBJ1-4. The CDR3 consists of 13 residues. The germline CDR1 and CDR2 sequences are LGHNT and FRNRAP. CDR3 loop: CAPTTATNEKLFF. Together with reference TRBV12-5 and TRBJ1-4, the CDR3 gives the full variable domain: DARVTQTPRHKVTEMGQEVTMRCQPILGHNTVFWYRQTMMQGLELLAYFRNRAPLDDSGMPKDRFSAEMPDATLATLKIQPSEPRDSAVYFCAPTTATNEKLFFGSGTQLSVL.

CDR3 loop: CASSGGRWDTEAFF. The rearrangement links TRBV2 to TRBJ1-1; TCRdb returns TRBD1, unconfirmable since there is no DNA. The CDR3 is 14 residues long. The V gene's germline CDR1 is SNHLY and CDR2 FYNNEI.

The J gene is TRBJ1-2, the V gene TRBV10-3. This CDR3 region has 13 residues. CDR1 and CDR2 from the germline V gene are ENHRY and SYGVKD. The CDR3 sequence: CAISPSPPWQITF.

The genes are TRBV6-5 and TRBJ2-5. Germline CDR1 reads MNHEY; CDR2 reads SVGAGI. The CDR3 is made up of 11 amino acids. CDR3 protein: CASSNQETQYF.

The chain combines TRBV12-3 or TRBV12-4 with TRBJ2-7; TCRdb names TRBD1, which stays unverified in the absence of DNA. The CDR3 length is 13 residues. CDR3 residues: CASSPLGSGEQYF.

The rearrangement joins TRBV27 to TRBJ2-7; TCRdb proposes TRBD1, but this gene call is untestable without DNA. CDR1 is MNHEY, CDR2 SMNVEV, per germline (reference sequence). The length of the CDR3 is 14 residues. This CDR3 reads CASSLQNRDYEQYF.

The V and J genes are TRBV11-3 and TRBJ2-1; TCRdb calls TRBD1, which cannot be checked without DNA. There are 13 residues in the CDR3. Looked up from germline, CDR1 is SGHNT and CDR2 is YENEEA. CDR3 in amino acids: CASSPAPGGEQFF.

The chain combines TRBV29-1 with TRBJ2-7; absent DNA, TCRdb's TRBD2 call cannot be checked. The CDR3 has 13 residues. CDR1 SQVTM and CDR2 ANQGSEA come from the germline V gene. The CDR3 is CSVKGLATYEQYF.

The chain recombines TRBV7-2 with TRBJ2-2. In germline, CDR1 is SGHTA, CDR2 FQGNSA. The CDR3 runs to 13 residues. The CDR3 reads CASSLTATGELFF.

The genes are TRBV5-1 and TRBJ1-4. Germline V lookup: CDR1 SGHRS, CDR2 YFSETQ. CDR3 length equals 16 residues. This chain's CDR3 is CASSPDGEWANEKLFF.

This sequence joins TRBV2 and TRBJ1-2. CDR1 and CDR2 (germline): SNHLY, FYNNEI. This CDR3 spans 12 amino acids. This CDR3 is CASSEGYSGYTF.

The J gene is TRBJ1-5, the V gene TRBV20-1; TCRdb's assignment of TRBD1 cannot be checked, as there is no DNA. The CDR3 totals 17 residues. The germline V gene encodes CDR1 DFQATT and CDR2 SNEGSKA (reference sequence). This CDR3 reads CSALPGQGQYSNQPQHF.

The V call is TRBV18, the J call TRBJ2-7; TCRdb outputs TRBD1, but without DNA this stays unchecked. The CDR3 runs 13 residues. CDR1 is KGHSH, CDR2 LQKENI, per germline. The CDR3 loop is CASSRGQIYEQYF.